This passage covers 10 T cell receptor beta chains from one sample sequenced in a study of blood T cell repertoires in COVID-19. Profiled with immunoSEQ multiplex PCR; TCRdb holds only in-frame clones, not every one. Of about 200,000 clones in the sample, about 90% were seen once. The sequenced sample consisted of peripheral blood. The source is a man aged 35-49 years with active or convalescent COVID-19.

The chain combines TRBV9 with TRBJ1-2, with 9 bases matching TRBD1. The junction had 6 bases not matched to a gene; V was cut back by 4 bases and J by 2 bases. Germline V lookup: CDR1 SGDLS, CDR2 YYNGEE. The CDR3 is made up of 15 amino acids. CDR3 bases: TGTGCCAGCAGCCTACAGGGGGCGCGAAACTATGGCTACACCTTC. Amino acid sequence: CASSLQGARNYGYTF. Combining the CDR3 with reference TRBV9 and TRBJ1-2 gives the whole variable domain DSGVTQTPKHLITATGQRVTLRCSPRSGDLSVYWYQQSLDQGLQFLIQYYNGEERAKGNILERFSAQQFPDLHSELNLSSLELGDSALYFCASSLQGARNYGYTFGSGTRLTVV.

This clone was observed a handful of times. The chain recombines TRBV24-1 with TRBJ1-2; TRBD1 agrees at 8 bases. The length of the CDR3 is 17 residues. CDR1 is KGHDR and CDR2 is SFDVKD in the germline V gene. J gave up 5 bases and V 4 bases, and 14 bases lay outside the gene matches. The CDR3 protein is CATSDPTGQGNVYGYTF. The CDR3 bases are TGTGCCACCAGTGACCCCACCGGACAGGGTAATGTGTATGGCTACACCTTC.

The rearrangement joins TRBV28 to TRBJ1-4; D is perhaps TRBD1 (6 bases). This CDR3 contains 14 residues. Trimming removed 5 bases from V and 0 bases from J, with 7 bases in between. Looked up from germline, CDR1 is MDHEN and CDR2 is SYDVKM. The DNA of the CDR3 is TGTGCCAGCAGTCGGACAGCAACTAATGAAAAACTGTTTTTT. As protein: CASSRTATNEKLFF.

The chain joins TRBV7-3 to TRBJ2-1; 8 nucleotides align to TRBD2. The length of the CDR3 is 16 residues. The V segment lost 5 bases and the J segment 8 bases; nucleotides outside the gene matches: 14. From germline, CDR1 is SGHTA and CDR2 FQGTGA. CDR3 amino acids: CASSPSGGGLRHEQFF. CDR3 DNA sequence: TGTGCCAGCAGCCCGAGCGGGGGTGGCCTCAGGCATGAGCAGTTCTTC.

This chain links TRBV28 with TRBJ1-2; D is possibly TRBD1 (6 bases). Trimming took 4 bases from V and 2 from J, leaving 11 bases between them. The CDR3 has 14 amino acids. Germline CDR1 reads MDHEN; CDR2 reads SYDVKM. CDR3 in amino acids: CASSWGQGNYGYTF. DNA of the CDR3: TGTGCCAGCAGTTGGGGACAAGGAAACTATGGCTACACCTTC.

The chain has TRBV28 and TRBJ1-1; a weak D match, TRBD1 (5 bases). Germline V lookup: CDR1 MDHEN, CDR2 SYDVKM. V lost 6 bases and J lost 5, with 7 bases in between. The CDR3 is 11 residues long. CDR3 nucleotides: TGTGCCAGCAGCCGGGGGACTGAAGCTTTCTTT. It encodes CASSRGTEAFF.

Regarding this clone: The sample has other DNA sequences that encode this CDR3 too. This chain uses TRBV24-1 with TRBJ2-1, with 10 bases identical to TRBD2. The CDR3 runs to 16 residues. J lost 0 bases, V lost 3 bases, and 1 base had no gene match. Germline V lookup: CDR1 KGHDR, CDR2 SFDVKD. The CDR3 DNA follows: TGTGCCACCAGTGATCCTAGCGGGGGCTCCTACAATGAGCAGTTCTTC. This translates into CATSDPSGGSYNEQFF.

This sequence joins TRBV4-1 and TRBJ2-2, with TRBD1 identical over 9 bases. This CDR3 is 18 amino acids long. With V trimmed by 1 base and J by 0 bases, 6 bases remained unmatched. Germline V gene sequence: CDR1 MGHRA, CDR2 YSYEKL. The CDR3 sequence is CASSQAVYRGPNTGELFF. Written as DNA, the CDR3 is TGCGCCAGCAGCCAAGCCGTTTACAGGGGGCCGAACACCGGGGAGCTGTTTTTT.

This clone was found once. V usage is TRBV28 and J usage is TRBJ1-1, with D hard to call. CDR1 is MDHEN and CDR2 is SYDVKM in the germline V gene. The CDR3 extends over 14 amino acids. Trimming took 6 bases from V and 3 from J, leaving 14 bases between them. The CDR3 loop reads CASSTEGKDTEAFF. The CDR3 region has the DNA TGTGCCAGCAGCACGGAGGGTAAGGACACTGAAGCTTTCTTT.

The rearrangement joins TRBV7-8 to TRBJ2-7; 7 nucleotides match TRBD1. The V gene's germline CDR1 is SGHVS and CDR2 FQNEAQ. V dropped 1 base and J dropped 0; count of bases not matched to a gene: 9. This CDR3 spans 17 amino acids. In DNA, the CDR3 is TGTGCCAGCAGCTTAGTTGGGGGCAGGGGGAGCTCCTACGAGCAGTACTTC. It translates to CASSLVGGRGSSYEQYF.